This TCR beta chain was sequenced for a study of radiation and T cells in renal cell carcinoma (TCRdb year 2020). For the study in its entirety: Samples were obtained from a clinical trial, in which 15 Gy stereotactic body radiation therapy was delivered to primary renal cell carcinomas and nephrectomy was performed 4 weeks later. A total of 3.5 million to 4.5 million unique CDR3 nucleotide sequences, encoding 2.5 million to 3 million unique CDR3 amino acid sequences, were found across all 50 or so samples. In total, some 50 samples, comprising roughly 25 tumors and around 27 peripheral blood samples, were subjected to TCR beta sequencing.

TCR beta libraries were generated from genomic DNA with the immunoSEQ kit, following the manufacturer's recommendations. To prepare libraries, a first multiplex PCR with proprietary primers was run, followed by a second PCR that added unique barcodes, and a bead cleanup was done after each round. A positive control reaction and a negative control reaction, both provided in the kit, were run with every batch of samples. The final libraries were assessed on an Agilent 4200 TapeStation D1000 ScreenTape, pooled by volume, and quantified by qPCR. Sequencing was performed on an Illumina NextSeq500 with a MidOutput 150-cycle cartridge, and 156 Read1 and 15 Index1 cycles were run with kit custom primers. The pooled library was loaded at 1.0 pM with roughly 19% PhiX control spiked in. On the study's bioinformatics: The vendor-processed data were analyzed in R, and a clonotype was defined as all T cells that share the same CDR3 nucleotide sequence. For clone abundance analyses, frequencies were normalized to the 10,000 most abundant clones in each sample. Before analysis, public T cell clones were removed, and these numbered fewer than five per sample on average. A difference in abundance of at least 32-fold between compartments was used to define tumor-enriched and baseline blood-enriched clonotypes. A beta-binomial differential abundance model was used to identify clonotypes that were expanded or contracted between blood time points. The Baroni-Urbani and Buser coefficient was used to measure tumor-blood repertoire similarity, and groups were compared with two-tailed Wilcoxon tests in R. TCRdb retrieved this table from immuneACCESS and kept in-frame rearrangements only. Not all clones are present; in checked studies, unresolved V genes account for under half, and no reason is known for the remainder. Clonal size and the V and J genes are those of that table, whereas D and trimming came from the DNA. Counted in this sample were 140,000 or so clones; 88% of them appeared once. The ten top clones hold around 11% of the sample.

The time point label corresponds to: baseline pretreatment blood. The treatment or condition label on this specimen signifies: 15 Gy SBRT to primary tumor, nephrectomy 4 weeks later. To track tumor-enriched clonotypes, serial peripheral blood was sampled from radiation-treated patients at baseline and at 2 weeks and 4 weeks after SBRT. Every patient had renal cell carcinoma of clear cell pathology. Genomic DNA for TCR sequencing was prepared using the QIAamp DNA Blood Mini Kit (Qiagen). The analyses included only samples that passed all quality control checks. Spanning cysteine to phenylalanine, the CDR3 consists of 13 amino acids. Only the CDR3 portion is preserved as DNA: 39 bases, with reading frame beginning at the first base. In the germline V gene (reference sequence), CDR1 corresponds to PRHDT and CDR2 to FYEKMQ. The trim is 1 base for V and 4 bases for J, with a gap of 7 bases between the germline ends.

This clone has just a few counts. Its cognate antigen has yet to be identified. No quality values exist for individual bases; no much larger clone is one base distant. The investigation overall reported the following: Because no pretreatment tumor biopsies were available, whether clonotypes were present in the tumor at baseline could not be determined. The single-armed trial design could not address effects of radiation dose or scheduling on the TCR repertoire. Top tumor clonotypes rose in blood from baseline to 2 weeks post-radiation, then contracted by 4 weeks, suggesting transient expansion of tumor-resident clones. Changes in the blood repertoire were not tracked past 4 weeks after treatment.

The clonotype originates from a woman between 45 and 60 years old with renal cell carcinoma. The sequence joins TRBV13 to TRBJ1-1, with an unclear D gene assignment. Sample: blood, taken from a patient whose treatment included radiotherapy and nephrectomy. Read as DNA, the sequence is TGTGCCAGCAGCTTAGCACTGAGCACTGAAGCTTTCTTT. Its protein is CASSLALSTEAFF.